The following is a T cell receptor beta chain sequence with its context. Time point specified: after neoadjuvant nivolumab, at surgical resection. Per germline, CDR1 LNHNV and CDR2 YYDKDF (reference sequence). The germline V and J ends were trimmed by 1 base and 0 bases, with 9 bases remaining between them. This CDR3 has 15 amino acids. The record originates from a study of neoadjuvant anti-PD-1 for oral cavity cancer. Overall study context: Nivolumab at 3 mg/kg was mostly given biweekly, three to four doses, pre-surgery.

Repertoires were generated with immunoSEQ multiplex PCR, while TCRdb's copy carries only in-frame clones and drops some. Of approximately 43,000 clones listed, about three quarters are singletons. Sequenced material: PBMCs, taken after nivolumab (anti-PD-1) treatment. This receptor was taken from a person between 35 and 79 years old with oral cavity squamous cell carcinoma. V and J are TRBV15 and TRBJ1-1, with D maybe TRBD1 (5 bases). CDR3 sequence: CATSRGRGMNTEAFF. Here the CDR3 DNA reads TGTGCCACCAGCAGAGGTAGGGGCATGAACACTGAAGCTTTCTTT.